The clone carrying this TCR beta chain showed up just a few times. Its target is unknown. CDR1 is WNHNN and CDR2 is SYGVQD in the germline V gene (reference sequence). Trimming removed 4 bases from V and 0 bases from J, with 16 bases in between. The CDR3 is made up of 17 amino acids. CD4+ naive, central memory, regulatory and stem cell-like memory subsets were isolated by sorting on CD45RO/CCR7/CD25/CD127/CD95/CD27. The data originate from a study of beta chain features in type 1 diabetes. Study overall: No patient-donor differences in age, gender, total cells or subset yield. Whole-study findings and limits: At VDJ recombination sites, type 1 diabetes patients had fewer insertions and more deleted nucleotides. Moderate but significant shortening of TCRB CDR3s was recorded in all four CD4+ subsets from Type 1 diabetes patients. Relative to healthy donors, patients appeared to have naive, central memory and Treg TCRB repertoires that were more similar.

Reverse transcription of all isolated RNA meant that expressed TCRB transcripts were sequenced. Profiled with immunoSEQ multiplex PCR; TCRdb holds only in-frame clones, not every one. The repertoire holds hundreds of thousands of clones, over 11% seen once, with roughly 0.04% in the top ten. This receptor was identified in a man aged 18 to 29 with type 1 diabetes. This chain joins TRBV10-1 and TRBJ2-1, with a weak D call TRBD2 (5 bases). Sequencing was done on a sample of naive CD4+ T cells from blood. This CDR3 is CASSGAGVLSSYNEQFF. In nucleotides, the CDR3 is TGCGCCAGCAGTGGGGCCGGGGTGCTTAGCTCCTACAATGAGCAGTTCTTC.